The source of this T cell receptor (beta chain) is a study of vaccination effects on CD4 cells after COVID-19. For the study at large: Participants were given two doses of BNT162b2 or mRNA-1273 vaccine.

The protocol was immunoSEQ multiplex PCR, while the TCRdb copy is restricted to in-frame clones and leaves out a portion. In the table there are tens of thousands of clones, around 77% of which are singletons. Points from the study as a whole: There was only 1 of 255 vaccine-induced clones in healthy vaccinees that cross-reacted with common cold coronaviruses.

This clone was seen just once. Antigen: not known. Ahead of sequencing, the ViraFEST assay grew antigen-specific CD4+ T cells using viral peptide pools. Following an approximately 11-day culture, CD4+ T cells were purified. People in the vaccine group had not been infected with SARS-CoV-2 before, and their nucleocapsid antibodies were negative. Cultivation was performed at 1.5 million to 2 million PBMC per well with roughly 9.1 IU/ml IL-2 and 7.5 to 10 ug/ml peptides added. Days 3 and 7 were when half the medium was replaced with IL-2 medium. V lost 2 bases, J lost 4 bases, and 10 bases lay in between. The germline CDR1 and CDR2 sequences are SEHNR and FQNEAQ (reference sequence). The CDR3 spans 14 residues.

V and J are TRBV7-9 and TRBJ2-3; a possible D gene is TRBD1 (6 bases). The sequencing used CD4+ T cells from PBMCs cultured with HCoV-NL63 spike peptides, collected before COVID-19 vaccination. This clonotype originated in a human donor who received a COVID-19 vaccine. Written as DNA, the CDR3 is TGTGCCAGCAGCTTAAGGGACAAAGCAGATACGCAGTATTTT. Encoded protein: CASSLRDKADTQYF.